This T cell receptor beta chain was identified in a study of blood T cell repertoires in COVID-19. The repertoire was sequenced with immunoSEQ multiplex PCR; TCRdb's copy has only in-frame clones and lacks some. The sample consists of 350,000 or so clones, around 85% of them appearing once. The study assigned cohorts using participant-reported clinical history. With 5 bases removed from V and 9 bases from J, the gap between germline ends came to 11 bases. There are 12 residues in the CDR3. Per the germline V gene, CDR1 is SEHNR and CDR2 is FQNEAQ (reference sequence). This clone was seen more than once but under ten times.

The receptor was derived from a woman between 40 and 50 years old with acute COVID-19. Sequenced material: PBMCs or T cells enriched from blood (not recorded which). The genes are TRBV7-9 and TRBJ2-1, with D possibly matching TRBD2 (5 bases). CDR3 amino acids: CASSDQAGEQFF. The CDR3 nucleotides read TGTGCCAGCAGCGACCAGGCGGGTGAGCAGTTCTTC.